The present T cell receptor beta chain was sequenced within a study of identical twins. General observations from the study: Where beta out-of-frame sequences were concerned, excess twin sharing was weaker.

The sample holds many counts of this clonotype. Antigen specificity is unknown. Template switching added a universal primer binding site, and final cDNA carried unique molecular identifiers. From the 5' RACE reads, TCRdb called clonotypes with MiXCR, one entry per CDR3 protein. The sample holds approximately 670,000 distinct CDR3 sequences, around 6.1% seen once. The clonotype comes from a man between 18 and 29 years old in good health. Sequencing was carried out using naive T cells sorted from blood.

The CDR3 sequence is CASSPGLRYTDTQYF. The CDR3 DNA sequence: TGTGCCAGCAGCCCGGGCCTAAGATACACAGATACGCAGTATTTT. The chain combines TRBV27 with TRBJ2-3; no reliable D call. CDR3 length: 15 residues. V lost 6 bases and J 2 bases, leaving 15 bases between the germline ends. Germline lookup yields CDR1 MNHEY and CDR2 SMNVEV (reference sequence).